This T cell receptor beta chain was observed in a study of shared clonotypes between healthy human individuals. Genomic DNA of every subset was divided equally among multiple immunoSEQ plates. Here immunoSEQ multiplex PCR was the method, and the copy in TCRdb shows in-frame clones only, minus some. The sample lists about 600,000 clones; roughly 97% were seen once. The CDR3 contains 16 residues. The V gene lost 2 bases and the J gene lost 0 bases, with 12 bases spanning the gap. Germline V CDR1 and CDR2: SGHKS, YYEKEE (reference sequence). The receptor was derived from a woman under 40 in good health. The chain recombines TRBV5-5 with TRBJ1-3, with D maybe TRBD1 (5 bases). Sequenced: naive CD4+ T cells sorted from blood. As to subset: CD45RA+ positively selected. This CDR3 reads CASSFNEGLSGNTIYF. The DNA for the CDR3 is TGTGCCAGCAGCTTTAACGAGGGGCTCTCTGGAAACACCATATATTTT.